This TCR beta chain was sequenced in a study of T cell responses to AZD1222 COVID-19 vaccine. This CDR3 comprises 13 residues. The germline V gene encodes CDR1 MNHEY and CDR2 SVGAGI. V dropped 2 bases and J dropped 0 bases, with 2 bases sitting between them. On this clone: What it recognizes is unknown. The same CDR3 arises from other DNA sequences in this sample as well.

The protocol was immunoSEQ multiplex PCR, while the TCRdb copy is restricted to in-frame clones and leaves out a portion. The sample lists roughly 150,000 clones, 70% to 90% occurring once. Broader study findings: Spike-specific TCR breadth and depth went up after people got two AZD1222 doses. Baseline seropositivity characterized only 5 to 7 AZD1222 recipients.

The origin of this receptor is an adult in good health. The rearrangement uses TRBV6-5 and TRBJ1-5; no definite D call. The sequencing used peripheral blood, collected on day 0 of AZD1222 vaccination. In nucleotides, the CDR3 is TGTGCCAGCAGTTACAGTAGCAATCAGCCCCAGCATTTT. This gives the protein CASSYSSNQPQHF.